This TCR beta chain comes out of a study of blood T cell repertoires in COVID-19. Study-level background: Sample material is recorded as cDNA or gDNA derived from T cells, B-cell-depleted T cells, or PBMCs.

Sequencing used immunoSEQ multiplex PCR; TCRdb keeps in-frame clones, though not all of them. The sample comprises 500,000 to 600,000 clones, roughly nine tenths of which are singletons, and roughly 7.4% rests with the top ten. The CDR3 sequence is 14 residues long. CDR1 MGHRA and CDR2 YSYEKL come from the germline V gene. The trim removed 2 bases at V and 12 bases at J, leaving 12 bases unmatched. This clonotype was sampled from a woman aged 45 to 65 with COVID-19, enrolled during active disease. Specimen: peripheral blood. This chain links TRBV4-1 with TRBJ2-7; 8 nucleotides line up with TRBD1. The DNA for the CDR3 is TGCGCCAGCAGCCAATCAATGTCAGGGGGCGCAAGGTACTTC. Protein sequence: CASSQSMSGGARYF.